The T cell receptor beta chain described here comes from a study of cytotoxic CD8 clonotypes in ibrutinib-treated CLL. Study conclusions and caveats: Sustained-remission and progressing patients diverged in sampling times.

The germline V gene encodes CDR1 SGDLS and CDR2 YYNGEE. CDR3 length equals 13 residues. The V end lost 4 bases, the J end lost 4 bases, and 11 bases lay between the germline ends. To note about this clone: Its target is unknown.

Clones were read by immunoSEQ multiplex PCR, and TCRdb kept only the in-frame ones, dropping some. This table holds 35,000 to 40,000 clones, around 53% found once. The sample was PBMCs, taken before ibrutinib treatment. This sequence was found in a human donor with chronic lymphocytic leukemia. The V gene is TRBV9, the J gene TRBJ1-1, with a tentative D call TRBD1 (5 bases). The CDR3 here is CASSPRVVTEAFF. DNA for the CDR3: TGTGCCAGCAGCCCCAGGGTGGTCACTGAAGCTTTCTTT.